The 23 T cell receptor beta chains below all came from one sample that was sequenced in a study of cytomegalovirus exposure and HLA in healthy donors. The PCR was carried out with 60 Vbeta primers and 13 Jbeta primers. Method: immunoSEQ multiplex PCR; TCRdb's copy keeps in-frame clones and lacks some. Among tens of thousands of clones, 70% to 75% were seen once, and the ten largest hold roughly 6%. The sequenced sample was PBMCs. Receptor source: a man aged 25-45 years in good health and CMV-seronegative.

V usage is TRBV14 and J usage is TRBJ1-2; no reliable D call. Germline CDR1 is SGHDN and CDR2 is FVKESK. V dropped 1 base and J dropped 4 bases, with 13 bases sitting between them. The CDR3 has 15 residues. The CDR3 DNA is TGTGCCAGCAGCCAAGGGGTTGGAGCGGTCTATGGCTACACCTTC. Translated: CASSQGVGAVYGYTF.

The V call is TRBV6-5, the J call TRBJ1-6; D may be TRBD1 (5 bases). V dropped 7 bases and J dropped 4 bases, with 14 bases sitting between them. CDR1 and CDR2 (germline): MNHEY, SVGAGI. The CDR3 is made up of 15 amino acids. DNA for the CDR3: TGTGCCAGCAATCGGGGGAGGGATTATAATTCACCCCTCCACTTT. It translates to CASNRGRDYNSPLHF.

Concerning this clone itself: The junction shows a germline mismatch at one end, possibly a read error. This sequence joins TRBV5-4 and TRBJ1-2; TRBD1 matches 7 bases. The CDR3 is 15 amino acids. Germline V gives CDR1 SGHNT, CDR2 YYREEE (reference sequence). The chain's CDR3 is CASRHRQGGWDGYPF. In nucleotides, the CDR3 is TGTGCCAGCAGACATAGACAGGGTGGTTGGGATGGCTACCCCTTC.

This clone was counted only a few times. CDR3: CASGDRISTDTQYF. The CDR3 region has the DNA TGTGCCAGCGGGGACAGAATAAGCACAGATACGCAGTATTTT. The V gene is TRBV7-9, the J gene TRBJ2-3; TRBD1 matches 7 bases. The germline V gene has CDR1 SEHNR and CDR2 FQNEAQ (reference sequence). V shed 8 bases, J shed 0 bases, and the junction held 5 bases outside the gene matches. This CDR3 is 14 amino acids long.

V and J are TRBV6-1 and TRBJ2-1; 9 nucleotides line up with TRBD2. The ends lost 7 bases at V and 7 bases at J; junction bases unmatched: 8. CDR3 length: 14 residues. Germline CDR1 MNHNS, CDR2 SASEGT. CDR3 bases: TGTGCCAGCAAGGGGGGGACTAGCCTGAATGAGCAGTTCTTC. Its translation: CASKGGTSLNEQFF.

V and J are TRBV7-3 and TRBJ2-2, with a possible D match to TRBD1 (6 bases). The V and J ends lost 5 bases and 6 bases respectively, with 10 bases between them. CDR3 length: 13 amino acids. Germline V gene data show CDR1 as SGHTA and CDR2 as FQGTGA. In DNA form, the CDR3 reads TGTGCCAGCAGCAGTACAGGGTCCGGGGAGCTGTTTTTT. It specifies CASSSTGSGELFF.

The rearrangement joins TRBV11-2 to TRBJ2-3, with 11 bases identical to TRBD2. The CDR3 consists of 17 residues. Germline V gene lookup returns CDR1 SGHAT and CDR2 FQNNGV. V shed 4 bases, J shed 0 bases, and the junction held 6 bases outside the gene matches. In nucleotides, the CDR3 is TGTGCCAGCAGCTACCGACTAGCGGGACTCAGCACAGATACGCAGTATTTT. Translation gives CASSYRLAGLSTDTQYF.

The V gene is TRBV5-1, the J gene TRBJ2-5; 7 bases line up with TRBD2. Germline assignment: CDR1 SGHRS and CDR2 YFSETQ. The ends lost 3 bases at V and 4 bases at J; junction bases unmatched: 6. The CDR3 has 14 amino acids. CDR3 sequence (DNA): TGCGCCAGCAGCTCGGGAGGCGGGGGAGAGACCCAGTACTTC. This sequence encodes CASSSGGGGETQYF. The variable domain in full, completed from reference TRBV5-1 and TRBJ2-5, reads KAGVTQTPRYLIKTRGQQVTLSCSPISGHRSVSWYQQTPGQGLQFLFEYFSETQRNKGNFPGRFSGRQFSNSRSEMNVSTLELGDSALYLCASSSGGGGETQYFGPGTRLLVL.

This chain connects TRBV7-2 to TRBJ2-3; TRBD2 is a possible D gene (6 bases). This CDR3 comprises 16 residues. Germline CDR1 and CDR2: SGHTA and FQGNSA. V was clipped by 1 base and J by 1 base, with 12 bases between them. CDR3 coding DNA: TGTGCCAGCAGCTTAGGGGGGACTCTCGGCACAGATACGCAGTATTTT. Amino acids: CASSLGGTLGTDTQYF.

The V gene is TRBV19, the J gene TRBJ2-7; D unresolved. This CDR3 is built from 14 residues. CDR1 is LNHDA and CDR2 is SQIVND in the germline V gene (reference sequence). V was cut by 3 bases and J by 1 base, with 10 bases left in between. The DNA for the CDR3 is TGTGCCAGTAGTATTGAGACTGGTTCCTACGAGCAGTACTTC. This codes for CASSIETGSYEQYF.

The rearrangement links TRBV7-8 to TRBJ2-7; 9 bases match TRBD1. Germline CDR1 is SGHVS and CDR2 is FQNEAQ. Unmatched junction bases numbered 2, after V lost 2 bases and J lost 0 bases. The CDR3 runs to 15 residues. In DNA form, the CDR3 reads TGTGCCAGCAGCTTATCACAGGGGGCCTCCTACGAGCAGTACTTC. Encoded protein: CASSLSQGASYEQYF.

The CDR3 loop is CASSSDRGWTDTQYF. CDR3 DNA: TGTGCCAGCAGCTCAGACAGGGGATGGACAGATACGCAGTATTTT. The chain uses TRBV28 and TRBJ2-3; TRBD1 aligns across 8 bases. The V gene's germline CDR1 is MDHEN and CDR2 SYDVKM. This CDR3 is 15 amino acids long. The trim removed 6 bases at V and 3 bases at J, leaving 8 bases unmatched.

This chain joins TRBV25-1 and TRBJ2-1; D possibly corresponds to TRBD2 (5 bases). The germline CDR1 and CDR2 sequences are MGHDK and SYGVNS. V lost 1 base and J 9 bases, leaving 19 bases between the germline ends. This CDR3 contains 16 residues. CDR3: CASSEFGGAVGGEQFF. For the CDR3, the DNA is TGTGCCAGCAGTGAATTCGGCGGAGCGGTGGGTGGTGAGCAGTTCTTC.

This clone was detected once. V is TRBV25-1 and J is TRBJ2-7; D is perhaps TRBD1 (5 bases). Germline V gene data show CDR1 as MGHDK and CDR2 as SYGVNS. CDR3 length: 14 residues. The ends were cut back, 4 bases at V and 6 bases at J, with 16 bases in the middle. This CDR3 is CASSGSGMWREQYF. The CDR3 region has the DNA TGTGCCAGCAGTGGGTCAGGGATGTGGCGCGAGCAGTACTTC.

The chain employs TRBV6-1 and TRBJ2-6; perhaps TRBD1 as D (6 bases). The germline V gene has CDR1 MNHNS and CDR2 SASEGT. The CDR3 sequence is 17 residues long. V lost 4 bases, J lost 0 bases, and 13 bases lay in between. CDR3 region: CASSGAGQISGANVLTF. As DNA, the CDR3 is TGTGCCAGCAGTGGGGCCGGACAGATCTCTGGGGCCAACGTCCTGACTTTC.

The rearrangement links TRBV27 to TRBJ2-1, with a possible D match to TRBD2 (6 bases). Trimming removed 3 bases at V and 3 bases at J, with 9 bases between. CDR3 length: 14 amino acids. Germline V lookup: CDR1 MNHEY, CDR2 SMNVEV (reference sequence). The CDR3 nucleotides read TGTGCCAGCAGTTTGCGGGGAAACTACAATGAGCAGTTCTTC. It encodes CASSLRGNYNEQFF.

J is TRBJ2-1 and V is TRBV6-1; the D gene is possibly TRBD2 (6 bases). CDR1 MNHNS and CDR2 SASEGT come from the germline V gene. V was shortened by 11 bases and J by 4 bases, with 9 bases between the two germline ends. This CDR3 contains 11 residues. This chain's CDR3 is CAGGTYNEQFF. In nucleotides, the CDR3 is TGTGCCGGAGGGACTTACAATGAGCAGTTCTTC.

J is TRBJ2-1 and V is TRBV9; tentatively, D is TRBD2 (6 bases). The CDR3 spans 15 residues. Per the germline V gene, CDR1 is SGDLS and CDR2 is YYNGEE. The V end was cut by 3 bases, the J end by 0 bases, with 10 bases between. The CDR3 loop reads CASSADGSSYNEQFF. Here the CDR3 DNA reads TGTGCCAGCAGCGCCGACGGGAGCTCCTACAATGAGCAGTTCTTC.

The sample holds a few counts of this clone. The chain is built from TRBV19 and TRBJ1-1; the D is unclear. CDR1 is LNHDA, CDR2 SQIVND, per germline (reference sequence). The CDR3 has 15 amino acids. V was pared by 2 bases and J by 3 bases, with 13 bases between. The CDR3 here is CASSITWASDTEAFF. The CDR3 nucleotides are TGTGCCAGTAGTATAACTTGGGCCTCTGACACTGAAGCTTTCTTT.

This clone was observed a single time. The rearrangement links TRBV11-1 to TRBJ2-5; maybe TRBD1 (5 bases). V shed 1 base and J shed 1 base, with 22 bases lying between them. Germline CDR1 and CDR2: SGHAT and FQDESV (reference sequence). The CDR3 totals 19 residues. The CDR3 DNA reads TGTGCCAGCAGCTTAGGGAAGGTACGTCTAGACAGACTCCAAGAGACCCAGTACTTC. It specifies CASSLGKVRLDRLQETQYF.

The CDR3 is CASSRKLGGTSGGAGAGELFF. The CDR3 bases are TGCGCCAGCAGCCGCAAACTGGGGGGGACTAGCGGGGGGGCAGGTGCCGGGGAGCTGTTTTTT. The chain is built from TRBV4-1 and TRBJ2-2, with 16 bases fitting TRBD2. After removal of 4 bases from V and 6 bases from J, the junction contained 17 bases not matched to a gene. Looked up from germline, CDR1 is MGHRA and CDR2 is YSYEKL. The length of the CDR3 is 21 residues.

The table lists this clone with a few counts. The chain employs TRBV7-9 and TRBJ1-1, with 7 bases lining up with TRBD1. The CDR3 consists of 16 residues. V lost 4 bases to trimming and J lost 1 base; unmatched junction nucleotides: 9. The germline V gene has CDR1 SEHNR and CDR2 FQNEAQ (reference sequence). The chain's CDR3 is CASSSPGGGENTEAFF. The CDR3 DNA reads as TGTGCCAGCAGCTCCCCAGGGGGTGGGGAGAACACTGAAGCTTTCTTT.

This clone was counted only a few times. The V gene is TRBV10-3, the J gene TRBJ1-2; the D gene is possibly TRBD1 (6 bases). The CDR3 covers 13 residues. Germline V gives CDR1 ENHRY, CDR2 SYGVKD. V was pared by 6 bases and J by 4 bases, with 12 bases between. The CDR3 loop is CAISFGQSYGYTF. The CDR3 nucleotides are TGTGCCATCAGCTTTGGACAGAGCTATGGCTACACCTTC.